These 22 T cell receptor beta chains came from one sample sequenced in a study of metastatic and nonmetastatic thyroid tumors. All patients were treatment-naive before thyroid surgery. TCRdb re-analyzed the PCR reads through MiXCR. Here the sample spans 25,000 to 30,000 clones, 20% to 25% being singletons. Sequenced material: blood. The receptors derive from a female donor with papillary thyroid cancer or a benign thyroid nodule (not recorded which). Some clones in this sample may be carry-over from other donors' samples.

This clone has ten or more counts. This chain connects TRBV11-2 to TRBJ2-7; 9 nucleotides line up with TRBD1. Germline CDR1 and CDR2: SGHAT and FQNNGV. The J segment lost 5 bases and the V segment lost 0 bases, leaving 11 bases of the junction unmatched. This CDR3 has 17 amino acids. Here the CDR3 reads CASSLDRWGQGSHEQYF. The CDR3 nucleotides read TGTGCCAGCAGCTTAGATCGATGGGGACAGGGATCGCACGAGCAGTACTTC. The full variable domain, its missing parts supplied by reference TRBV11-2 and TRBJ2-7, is EAGVAQSPRYKIIEKRQSVAFWCNPISGHATLYWYQQILGQGPKLLIQFQNNGVVDDSQLPKDRFSAERLKGVDSTLKIQPAKLEDSAVYLCASSLDRWGQGSHEQYFGPGTRLTVT.

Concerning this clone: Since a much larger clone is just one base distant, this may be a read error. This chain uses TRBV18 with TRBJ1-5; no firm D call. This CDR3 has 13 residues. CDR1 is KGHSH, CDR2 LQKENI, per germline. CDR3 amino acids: CASSDNRNQPRHF. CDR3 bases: TGTGCCAGCTCCGATAATCGCAATCAGCCCCGGCATTTT.

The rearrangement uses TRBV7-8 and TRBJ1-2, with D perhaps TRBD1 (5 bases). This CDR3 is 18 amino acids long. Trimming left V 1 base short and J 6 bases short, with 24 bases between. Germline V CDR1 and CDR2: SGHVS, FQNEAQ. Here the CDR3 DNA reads TGTGCCAGCAGCTTAGGGGGCCTACGGATTGGAGGCTTAGATGGCTACACCTTC. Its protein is CASSLGGLRIGGLDGYTF. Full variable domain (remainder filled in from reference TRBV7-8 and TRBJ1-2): GAGVSQSPRYKVAKRGQDVALRCDPISGHVSLFWYQQALGQGPEFLTYFQNEAQLDKSGLPSDRFFAERPEGSVSTLKIQRTQQEDSAVYLCASSLGGLRIGGLDGYTFGSGTRLTVV.

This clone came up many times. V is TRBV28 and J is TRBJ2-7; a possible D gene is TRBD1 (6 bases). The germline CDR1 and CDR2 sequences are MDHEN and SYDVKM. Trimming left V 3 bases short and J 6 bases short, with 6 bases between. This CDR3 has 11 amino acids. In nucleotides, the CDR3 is TGTGCCAGCAGTTTCAGGGGCGAGCAGTACTTC. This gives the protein CASSFRGEQYF.

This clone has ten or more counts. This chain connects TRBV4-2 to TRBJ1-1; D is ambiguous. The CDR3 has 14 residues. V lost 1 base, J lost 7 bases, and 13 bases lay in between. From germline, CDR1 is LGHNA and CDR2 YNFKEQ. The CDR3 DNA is TGTGCCAGCAGCCAAGTTGAGTCGGCGCGTGAAGCTTTCTTT. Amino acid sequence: CASSQVESAREAFF.

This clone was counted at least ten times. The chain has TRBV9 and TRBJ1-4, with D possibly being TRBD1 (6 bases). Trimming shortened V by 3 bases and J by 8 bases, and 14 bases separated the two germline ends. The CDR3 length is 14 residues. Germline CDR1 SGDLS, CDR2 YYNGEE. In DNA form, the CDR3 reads TGTGCCAGCAGCGCTGGGGAGGGGGGAGAAAAACTGTTTTTT. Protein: CASSAGEGGEKLFF.

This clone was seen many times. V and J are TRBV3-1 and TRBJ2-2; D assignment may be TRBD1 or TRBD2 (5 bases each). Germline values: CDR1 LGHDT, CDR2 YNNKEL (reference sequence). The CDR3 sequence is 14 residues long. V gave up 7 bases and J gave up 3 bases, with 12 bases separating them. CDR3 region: CASTRTGHTGELFF. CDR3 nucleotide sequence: TGTGCCAGCACCCGGACGGGACACACCGGGGAGCTGTTTTTT.

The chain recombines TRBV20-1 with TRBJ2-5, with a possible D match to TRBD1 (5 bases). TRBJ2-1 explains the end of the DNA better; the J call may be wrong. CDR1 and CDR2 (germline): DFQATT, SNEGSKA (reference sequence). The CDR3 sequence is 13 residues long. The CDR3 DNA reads TGCAGTGCAACGACAGCTACGTACAATGAGCAGTTCTTC. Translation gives CSATTATYNEQFF.

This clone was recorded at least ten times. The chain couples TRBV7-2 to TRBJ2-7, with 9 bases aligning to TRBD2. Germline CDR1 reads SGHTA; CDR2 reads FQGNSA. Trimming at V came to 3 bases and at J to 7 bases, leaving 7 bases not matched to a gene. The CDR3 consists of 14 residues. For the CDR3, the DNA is TGTGCCAGCAGCTTTCAAGCGGGAGGTGAGGAGCAGTACTTC. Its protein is CASSFQAGGEEQYF.

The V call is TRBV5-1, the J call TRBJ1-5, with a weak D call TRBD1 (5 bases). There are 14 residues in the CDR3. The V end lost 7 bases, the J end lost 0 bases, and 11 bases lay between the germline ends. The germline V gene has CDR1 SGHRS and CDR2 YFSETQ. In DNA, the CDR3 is TGCGCCAGCCCACCGGGACTTAGCAATCAGCCCCAGCATTTT. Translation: CASPPGLSNQPQHF.

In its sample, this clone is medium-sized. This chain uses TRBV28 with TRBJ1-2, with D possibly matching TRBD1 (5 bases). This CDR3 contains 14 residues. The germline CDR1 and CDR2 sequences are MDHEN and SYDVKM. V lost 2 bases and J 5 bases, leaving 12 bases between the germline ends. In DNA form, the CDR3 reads TGTGCCAGCAGTTTAACGGGACTCTCATATGGCTACACCTTC. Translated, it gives CASSLTGLSYGYTF.

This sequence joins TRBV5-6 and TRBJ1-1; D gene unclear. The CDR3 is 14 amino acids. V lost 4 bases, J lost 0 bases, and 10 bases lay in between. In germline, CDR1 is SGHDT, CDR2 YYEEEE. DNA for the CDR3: TGTGCCAGCAGCCCCCAATTAGTGAACACTGAAGCTTTCTTT. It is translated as CASSPQLVNTEAFF.

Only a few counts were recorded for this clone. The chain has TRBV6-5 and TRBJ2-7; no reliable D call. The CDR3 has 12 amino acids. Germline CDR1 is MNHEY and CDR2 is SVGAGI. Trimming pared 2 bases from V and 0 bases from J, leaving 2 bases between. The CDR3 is CASSYSSYEQYF. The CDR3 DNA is TGTGCCAGCAGTTACAGCTCCTACGAGCAGTACTTC.

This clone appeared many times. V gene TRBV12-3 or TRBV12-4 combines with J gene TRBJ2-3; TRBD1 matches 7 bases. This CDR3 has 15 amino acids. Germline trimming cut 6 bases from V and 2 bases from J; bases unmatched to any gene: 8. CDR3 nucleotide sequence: TGTGCCAGCAGCCACAACAGGGGAATCACAGATACGCAGTATTTT. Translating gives CASSHNRGITDTQYF.

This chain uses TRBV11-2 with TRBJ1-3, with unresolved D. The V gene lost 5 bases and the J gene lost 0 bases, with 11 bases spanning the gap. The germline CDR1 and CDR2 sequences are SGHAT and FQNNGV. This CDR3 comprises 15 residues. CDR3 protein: CASSRTGVSGNTIYF. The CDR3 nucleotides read TGTGCCAGCAGCCGAACCGGGGTCTCTGGAAACACCATATATTTT.

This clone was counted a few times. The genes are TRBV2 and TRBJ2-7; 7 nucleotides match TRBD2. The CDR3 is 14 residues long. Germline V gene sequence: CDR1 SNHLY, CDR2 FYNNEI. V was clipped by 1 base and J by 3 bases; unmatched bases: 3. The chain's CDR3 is CASSEDSGNYEQYF. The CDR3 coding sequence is TGTGCCAGCAGTGAAGACAGCGGGAACTACGAGCAGTACTTC.

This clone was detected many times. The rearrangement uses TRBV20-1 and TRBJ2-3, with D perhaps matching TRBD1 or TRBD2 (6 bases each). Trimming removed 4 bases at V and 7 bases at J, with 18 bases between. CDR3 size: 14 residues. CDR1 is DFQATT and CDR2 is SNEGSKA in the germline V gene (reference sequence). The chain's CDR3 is CSATGTTGANTQYF. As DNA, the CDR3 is TGCAGTGCTACTGGGACGACGGGGGCTAATACGCAGTATTTT.

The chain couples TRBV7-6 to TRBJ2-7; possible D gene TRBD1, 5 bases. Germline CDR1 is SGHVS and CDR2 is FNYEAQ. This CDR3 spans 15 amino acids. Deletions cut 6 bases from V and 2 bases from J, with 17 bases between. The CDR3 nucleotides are TGTGCCAGCAGTTACTCCCAGGGTAGGGCCTACGAGCAGTACTTC. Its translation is CASSYSQGRAYEQYF.

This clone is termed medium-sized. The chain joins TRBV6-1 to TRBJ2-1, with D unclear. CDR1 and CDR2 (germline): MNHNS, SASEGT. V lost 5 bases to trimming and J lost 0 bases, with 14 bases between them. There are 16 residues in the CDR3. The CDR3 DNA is TGTGCCAGCAGTCGAAGGCTCTTTGGCTCCTACAATGAGCAGTTCTTC. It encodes CASSRRLFGSYNEQFF.

For the CDR3, the DNA is TGCGCCAGCAGCACCGTAGCGGGGGAAGGCTCCTACGAGCAGTACTTC. Translated, it gives CASSTVAGEGSYEQYF. This sequence joins TRBV5-1 and TRBJ2-7; 9 nucleotides agree with TRBD2. V shed 4 bases, J shed 0 bases, and the junction held 8 bases outside the gene matches. Germline-derived CDR1 and CDR2 are SGHRS and YFSETQ. The CDR3 has 16 amino acids.

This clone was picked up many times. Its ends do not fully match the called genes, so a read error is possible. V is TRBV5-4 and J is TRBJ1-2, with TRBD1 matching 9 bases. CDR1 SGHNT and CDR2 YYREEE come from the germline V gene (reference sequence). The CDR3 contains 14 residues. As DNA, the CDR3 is TGTGCCGGCAGCGAGGGACAGGGAAACTATGGCTACACCTTC. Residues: CAGSEGQGNYGYTF.

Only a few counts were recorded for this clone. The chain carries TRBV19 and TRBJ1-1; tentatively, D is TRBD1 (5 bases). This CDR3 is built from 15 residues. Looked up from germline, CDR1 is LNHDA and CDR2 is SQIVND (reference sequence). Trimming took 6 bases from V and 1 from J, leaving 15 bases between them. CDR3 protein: CASSTLGTANTEAFF. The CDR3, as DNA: TGTGCCAGTAGCACGCTCGGGACGGCGAACACTGAAGCTTTCTTT. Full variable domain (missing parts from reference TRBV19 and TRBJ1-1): DGGITQSPKYLFRKEGQNVTLSCEQNLNHDAMYWYRQDPGQGLRLIYYSQIVNDFQKGDIAEGYSVSREKKESFPLTVTSAQKNPTAFYLCASSTLGTANTEAFFGQGTRLTVV.